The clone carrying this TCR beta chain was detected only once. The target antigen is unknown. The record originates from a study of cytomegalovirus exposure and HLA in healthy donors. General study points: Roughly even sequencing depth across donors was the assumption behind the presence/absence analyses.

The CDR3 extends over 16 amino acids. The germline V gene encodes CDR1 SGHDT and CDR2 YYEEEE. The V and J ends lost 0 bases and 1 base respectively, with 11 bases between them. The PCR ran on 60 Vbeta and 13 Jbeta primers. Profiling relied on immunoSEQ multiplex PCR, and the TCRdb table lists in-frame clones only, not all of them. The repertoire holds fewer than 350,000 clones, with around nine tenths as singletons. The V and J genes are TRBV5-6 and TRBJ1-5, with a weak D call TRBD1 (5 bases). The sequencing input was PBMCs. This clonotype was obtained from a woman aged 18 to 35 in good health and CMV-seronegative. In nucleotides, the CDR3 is TGTGCCAGCAGCTTGGATAGGGGATTGAGCAATCAGCCCCAGCATTTT. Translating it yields CASSLDRGLSNQPQHF. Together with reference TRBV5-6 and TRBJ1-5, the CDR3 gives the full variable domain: DAGVTQSPTHLIKTRGQQVTLRCSPKSGHDTVSWYQQALGQGPQFIFQYYEEEERQRGNFPDRFSGHQFPNYSSELNVNALLLGDSALYLCASSLDRGLSNQPQHFGDGTRLSIL.